This TCR beta chain is from a study of CD8+ T cells in alopecia areata. CDR3 size: 14 residues. Once RNA had been extracted, it was reverse transcribed into cDNA to act as the sequencing template. Libraries were prepared by immunoSEQ multiplex PCR; TCRdb keeps only in-frame clonotypes and omits some of them. The table lists about 82,000 clones, just over 50% of them singletons. The chain joins TRBV1 to TRBJ2-2; the listed D gene, TRBD1, was not tested against the DNA. TRBV1 corresponds to a pseudogene. This TCR came from a human donor with alopecia areata. What was sequenced was NKG2D-high CD8+ T cells sorted from blood. The CDR3 region has the DNA TGCACCAGCAGCCAAGATCCAGACACCGGGGAGCTGTTTTTT. Protein product: CTSSQDPDTGELFF.